The 20 T cell receptor beta chains below all came from one sample that was sequenced in a study of T cells in narcolepsy. Here immunoSEQ multiplex PCR was the method, and the copy in TCRdb shows in-frame clones only, minus some. Among 30,000 to 35,000 clones listed, around 83% were seen once. Material for sequencing was CD45RA- memory CD4+ T cells from PBMCs. The receptors shown here come from a human donor with narcolepsy.

The V and J genes are TRBV19 and TRBJ1-1; D gene ambiguous. Per germline, CDR1 LNHDA and CDR2 SQIVND (reference sequence). V was trimmed by 5 bases and J by 1 base, leaving 8 bases between them. The CDR3 is made up of 13 amino acids. Here the CDR3 reads CASSYGKNTEAFF. Written as DNA, the CDR3 is TGTGCCAGTAGTTACGGCAAGAACACTGAAGCTTTCTTT.

The J gene is TRBJ1-6, the V gene TRBV5-4; D gene ambiguous. The CDR3 totals 15 residues. V was pared by 4 bases and J by 7 bases, with 15 bases between. The germline gives CDR1 SGHNT, CDR2 YYREEE (reference sequence). CDR3 protein: CASSPGIFQNSPLHF. The CDR3 DNA is TGTGCCAGCAGCCCCGGAATATTCCAAAATTCACCCCTCCACTTT.

This chain links TRBV7-2 with TRBJ2-5; D gene unclear. The J call may be in error: the DNA end matches TRBJ2-7 better. Germline V gene sequence: CDR1 SGHTA, CDR2 FQGNSA. The CDR3 length is 19 residues. The CDR3 protein is CASSLVKIRVGGSSYEQYF. The CDR3 nucleotides are TGTGCCAGCAGCTTAGTAAAGATACGGGTCGGCGGTAGCTCCTACGAGCAGTACTTC.

This chain links TRBV7-3 with TRBJ2-1; D is possibly TRBD2 (6 bases). The ends were cut back, 5 bases at V and 2 bases at J, with 16 bases in the middle. The CDR3 covers 16 residues. In germline, CDR1 is SGHTA, CDR2 FQGTGA. Here the CDR3 reads CASSDPRDFTYNEQFF. CDR3 nucleotides: TGTGCCAGCAGCGACCCAAGGGACTTTACCTACAATGAGCAGTTCTTC. Together with reference TRBV7-3 and TRBJ2-1, the CDR3 gives the full variable domain: GAGVSQTPSNKVTEKGKYVELRCDPISGHTALYWYRQSLGQGPEFLIYFQGTGAADDSGLPNDRFFAVRPEGSVSTLKIQRTERGDSAVYLCASSDPRDFTYNEQFFGPGTRLTVL.

Only a few counts were recorded for this clone. The chain carries TRBV5-8 and TRBJ1-6; D unresolved. V was trimmed by 0 bases and J by 6 bases, leaving 7 bases between them. This CDR3 has 14 amino acids. CDR1 is SGHTS, CDR2 YDEGEE, per germline. The CDR3 loop is CASSLGASNSPLHF. In DNA form, the CDR3 reads TGTGCCAGCAGCTTGGGGGCCAGTAATTCACCCCTCCACTTT.

The chain links TRBV7-9 to TRBJ2-7; TRBD1 or TRBD2 may be the D gene (5 bases each). The V and J ends lost 1 base and 8 bases respectively, with 12 bases between them. The CDR3 loop spans 13 amino acids. The germline CDR1 and CDR2 sequences are SEHNR and FQNEAQ (reference sequence). CDR3 in amino acids: CASSLGGIGKQYF. As DNA, the CDR3 is TGTGCCAGCAGCTTAGGGGGGATAGGCAAGCAGTACTTC.

The chain carries TRBV10-3 and TRBJ1-4; no firm D call. CDR1 is ENHRY and CDR2 is SYGVKD in the germline V gene. The CDR3 contains 13 residues. Trimming pared 2 bases from V and 2 bases from J, leaving 3 bases between. CDR3 DNA sequence: TGTGCCATCAGTGAGGGTACTAATGAAAAACTGTTTTTT. This translates into CAISEGTNEKLFF.

V and J are TRBV28 and TRBJ1-2, with TRBD1 as a possible D gene (5 bases). CDR3 size: 14 residues. V gave up 6 bases and J gave up 0 bases, with 11 bases separating them. The germline V gene encodes CDR1 MDHEN and CDR2 SYDVKM. The CDR3 sequence is CASRGRGANYGYTF. In nucleotides, the CDR3 is TGTGCCAGCAGGGGACGGGGAGCTAACTATGGCTACACCTTC.

V and J are TRBV28 and TRBJ1-5; D is uncertain. Trimming took 2 bases from V and 7 from J, leaving 12 bases between them. The CDR3 consists of 14 residues. CDR1 and CDR2 from the germline V gene are MDHEN and SYDVKM. Here the CDR3 reads CASSLGGEGQPQHF. Here the CDR3 DNA reads TGTGCCAGCAGTTTAGGCGGGGAAGGACAGCCCCAGCATTTT.

The chain carries TRBV27 and TRBJ2-5, with D unresolved. The CDR3 sequence is 17 residues long. Trimming pared 0 bases from V and 2 bases from J, leaving 16 bases between. CDR1 and CDR2 (germline): MNHEY, SMNVEV (reference sequence). The CDR3 loop reads CASSLSDIRGGQETQYF. CDR3 DNA: TGTGCCAGCAGTTTATCGGATATTCGAGGCGGACAAGAGACCCAGTACTTC.

This chain joins TRBV20-1 and TRBJ2-5; D call uncertain. The DNA end favors TRBJ2-7, so the J call may be wrong. This CDR3 is 11 amino acids long. In germline, CDR1 is DFQATT, CDR2 SNEGSKA (reference sequence). Written as DNA, the CDR3 is TGCAGTGCTGAACAGAGATACGAGCAGTACTTC. Translating it yields CSAEQRYEQYF.

V usage is TRBV7-2 and J usage is TRBJ2-5; 9 positions match TRBD1. The J call may not be correct, given that the DNA end is closer to TRBJ2-7. Germline V CDR1 and CDR2: SGHTA, FQGNSA. This CDR3 spans 15 amino acids. CDR3 residues: CASSLAGTGSYEQYF. CDR3 sequence (DNA): TGTGCCAGCAGCTTAGCGGGGACAGGGTCCTACGAGCAGTACTTC.

This clone was counted a single time. The rearrangement links TRBV28 to TRBJ2-3; D not certain. Trimming shortened V by 3 bases and J by 0 bases, and 13 bases separated the two germline ends. Germline lookup yields CDR1 MDHEN and CDR2 SYDVKM. CDR3 length: 16 amino acids. The CDR3 sequence: CASSFRPTLSTDTQYF. The CDR3 DNA is TGTGCCAGCAGTTTTCGCCCTACTCTTAGCACAGATACGCAGTATTTT.

V gene TRBV11-2 combines with J gene TRBJ2-7; no clear D gene. Germline CDR1 and CDR2: SGHAT and FQNNGV. V lost 5 bases and J lost 1, with 6 bases in between. The CDR3 is 12 residues long. The CDR3 nucleotides are TGTGCCAGCAGCGCCCTATCCTACGAGCAGTACTTC. The encoded protein is CASSALSYEQYF.

CDR3 in DNA: TGTGCCAGCACTGTCGGGAGAAACTATGGCTACACCTTC. Protein: CASTVGRNYGYTF. The chain uses TRBV2 and TRBJ1-2; no definite D call. Germline CDR1 SNHLY, CDR2 FYNNEI. The CDR3 runs 13 residues. V lost 7 bases and J 2 bases, leaving 11 bases between the germline ends.

The chain is built from TRBV5-1 and TRBJ1-1; D gene uncertain. Germline V gives CDR1 SGHRS, CDR2 YFSETQ. V was trimmed by 3 bases and J by 1 base, leaving 10 bases between them. CDR3 length: 14 amino acids. As DNA, the CDR3 is TGCGCCAGCAGCTCTCGGACCCAGAACACTGAAGCTTTCTTT. Its protein is CASSSRTQNTEAFF.

The chain is built from TRBV19 and TRBJ2-6; D is unresolved. Trimming left V 5 bases short and J 0 bases short, with 11 bases between. Per germline, CDR1 LNHDA and CDR2 SQIVND (reference sequence). This CDR3 has 16 residues. The CDR3 loop reads CASSVTVFSGANVLTF. For the CDR3, the DNA is TGTGCCAGTAGTGTCACAGTATTCTCTGGGGCCAACGTCCTGACTTTC.

The rearrangement links TRBV7-2 to TRBJ1-5; 7 bases are shared with TRBD1. V was pared by 4 bases and J by 9 bases, with 3 bases of the junction left unmatched. Germline CDR1 reads SGHTA; CDR2 reads FQGNSA. CDR3 length: 12 amino acids. In nucleotides, the CDR3 is TGTGCCAGCAGCTATTACAGGGGGCCCCAGCATTTT. Its protein product is CASSYYRGPQHF.

This chain connects TRBV11-2 to TRBJ1-5; D is possibly TRBD1 (5 bases). The V end was cut by 1 base, the J end by 4 bases, with 14 bases between. This CDR3 is built from 16 residues. The germline V gene encodes CDR1 SGHAT and CDR2 FQNNGV. The CDR3 reads CASSLAGNPSNQPQHF. The CDR3 bases are TGTGCCAGCAGCTTAGCAGGGAATCCCTCGAATCAGCCCCAGCATTTT.

The chain joins TRBV4-1 to TRBJ2-7; 14 positions match TRBD2. Germline V gives CDR1 MGHRA, CDR2 YSYEKL. Losses at the gene ends were 3 bases for V and 5 bases for J; bases not matched to a gene: 6. This CDR3 is built from 16 residues. The CDR3 DNA reads as TGCGCCAGCAGCCACGGACTAGCGGGGGGTGGCGACGAGCAGTACTTC. It is translated as CASSHGLAGGGDEQYF.